This TCR beta chain is drawn from a study of shared clonotypes between healthy human individuals. Regarding this clone: Its antigen is as yet unknown.

Here immunoSEQ multiplex PCR was the method, and the copy in TCRdb shows in-frame clones only, minus some. The repertoire holds a few million clones, with 80% to 95% as singletons. Regarding the study as a whole: Represented diversity (both genetic and exposure-history) was limited by the small number of donors. In contrast to clonotypes shared by all four donors, non-shared clonotypes had lower generation probabilities.

Germline V CDR1 and CDR2: SGHVS, FNYEAQ. The CDR3 has 16 residues. The trim removed 0 bases at V and 7 bases at J, leaving 7 bases unmatched. The genes are TRBV7-6 and TRBJ2-1; 9 positions agree with TRBD1. The sample taken for sequencing was naive CD4+ T cells from PBMCs. The subset denotes: CD45RA+ positively selected. This clonotype was obtained from a man in his late teens or twenties in good health. Some clones in this sample may be carry-over from other donors' samples. CDR3 region: CASSLAYRGRSNEQFF. CDR3 in DNA: TGTGCCAGCAGCTTAGCGTACAGGGGGCGGTCGAATGAGCAGTTCTTC. The whole variable domain, remainder taken from reference TRBV7-6 and TRBJ2-1, is GAGVSQSPRYKVTKRGQDVALRCDPISGHVSLYWYRQALGQGPEFLTYFNYEAQQDKSGLPNDRFSAERPEGSISTLTIQRTEQRDSAMYRCASSLAYRGRSNEQFFGPGTRLTVL.